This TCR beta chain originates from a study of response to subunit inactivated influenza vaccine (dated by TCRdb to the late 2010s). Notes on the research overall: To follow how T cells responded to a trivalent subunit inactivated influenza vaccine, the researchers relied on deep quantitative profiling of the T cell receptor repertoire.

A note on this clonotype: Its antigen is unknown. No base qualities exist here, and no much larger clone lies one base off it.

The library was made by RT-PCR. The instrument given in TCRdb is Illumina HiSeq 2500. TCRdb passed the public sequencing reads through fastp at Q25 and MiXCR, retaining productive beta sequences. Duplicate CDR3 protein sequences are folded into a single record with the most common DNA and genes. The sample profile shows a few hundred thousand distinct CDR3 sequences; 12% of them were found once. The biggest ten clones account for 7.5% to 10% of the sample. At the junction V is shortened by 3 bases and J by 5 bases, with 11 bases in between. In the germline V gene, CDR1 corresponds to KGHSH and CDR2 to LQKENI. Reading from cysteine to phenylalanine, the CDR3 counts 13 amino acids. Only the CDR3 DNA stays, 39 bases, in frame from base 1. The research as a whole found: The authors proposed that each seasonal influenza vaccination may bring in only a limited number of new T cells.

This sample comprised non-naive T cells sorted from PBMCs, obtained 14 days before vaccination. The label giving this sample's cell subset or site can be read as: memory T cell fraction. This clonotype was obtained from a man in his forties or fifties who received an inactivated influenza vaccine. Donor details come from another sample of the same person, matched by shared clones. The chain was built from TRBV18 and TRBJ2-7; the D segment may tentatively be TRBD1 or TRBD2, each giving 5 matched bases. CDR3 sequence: CASSPAGGDEQYF. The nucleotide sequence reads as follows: TGTGCCAGCTCACCGGCTGGGGGTGACGAGCAGTACTTC.